The rows below give T cell receptor beta chains drawn from one sample of a study of CD8+ T cells in alopecia areata. Clones were sequenced by immunoSEQ multiplex PCR, and TCRdb holds only the in-frame ones, with some missing. The data contain about 140,000 clones, roughly 80% of them singletons. Sample: CD8+ T cells sorted from blood, taken at week 4, from a patient treated with tofacitinib. These receptor sequences come from a human donor with alopecia areata. The CDR3 runs from the conserved cysteine through the conserved F or W. A D gene is named only where the DNA matches it firmly. Expanded clones get a size class; other rows say once, few or many, or leave the size out.

TRBJ1-2 | TRBV4-1 | - | - | CASSQEGHPSNYGYTF | TGCGCCAGCAGCCAAGAGGGACACCCGTCTAACTATGGCTACACCTTC
TRBJ1-1 | TRBV7-2 | - | - | CASSPRLVGAEAFF | TGTGCCAGCAGCCCGAGACTTGTCGGAGCTGAAGCTTTCTTT
TRBJ2-2 | TRBV9 | TRBD2 | - | CASSMTGGTTGELFF | TGTGCCAGCAGCATGACGGGGGGGACCACCGGGGAGCTGTTTTTT
TRBJ2-1 | TRBV11-3 | - | - | CASGAYRDSRADEQFF | TGTGCCAGCGGAGCCTATAGGGACTCCCGCGCGGATGAGCAGTTCTTC
TRBJ2-5 | TRBV18 | TRBD2 | - | CASSLPSGGDETQYF | TGTGCCAGCTCACTCCCGAGCGGGGGAGACGAGACCCAGTACTTC
TRBJ1-1 | TRBV19 | - | - | CASTSGVNTEAFF | TGTGCCAGTACCAGCGGGGTGAACACTGAAGCTTTCTTT
TRBJ1-6 | TRBV7-6 | - | once | CASTSRFGGNSPLHF | TGTGCCAGCACCTCTAGGTTTGGGGGGAATTCACCCCTCCACTTT
TRBJ2-7 | TRBV7-2 | - | - | CASSLGVADYEQYF | TGTGCCAGCAGCTTAGGAGTAGCGGACTACGAGCAGTACTTC
TRBJ2-1 | TRBV30 | TRBD1 | - | CAWGTGGWEGFF | TGTGCCTGGGGGACAGGGGGATGGGAGGGGTTCTTC
TRBJ2-1 | TRBV7-9 | TRBD2 | few | CASSSPTSGGNNNEQFF | TGTGCCAGCAGCTCCCCGACTAGCGGGGGGAACAACAATGAGCAGTTCTTC
TRBJ2-1 | TRBV4-1 | - | - | CASSQGSWREQFF | TGCGCCAGCAGCCAAGGGTCCTGGAGGGAGCAGTTCTTC
TRBJ2-2 | TRBV13 | - | - | CASSLPRDGWNTGELFF | TGTGCCAGCAGCTTGCCTCGGGACGGTTGGAACACCGGGGAGCTGTTTTTT
TRBJ2-7 | TRBV7-9 | - | - | CASTMGAGEQYF | TGTGCCAGCACCATGGGAGCAGGCGAGCAGTACTTC
TRBJ2-7 | TRBV10-3 | - | few | CAIGEGPPYEQYF | TGTGCCATCGGAGAAGGGCCCCCCTACGAGCAGTACTTC
TRBJ1-4 | TRBV4-2 | - | - | CASSQGVEEKLFF | TGTGCCAGCAGCCAAGGGGTGGAGGAAAAACTGTTTTTT
TRBJ2-5 | TRBV6-1 | - | - | CASSGDDDPYQETQYF | TGTGCCAGCAGTGGCGACGACGATCCGTACCAAGAGACCCAGTACTTC